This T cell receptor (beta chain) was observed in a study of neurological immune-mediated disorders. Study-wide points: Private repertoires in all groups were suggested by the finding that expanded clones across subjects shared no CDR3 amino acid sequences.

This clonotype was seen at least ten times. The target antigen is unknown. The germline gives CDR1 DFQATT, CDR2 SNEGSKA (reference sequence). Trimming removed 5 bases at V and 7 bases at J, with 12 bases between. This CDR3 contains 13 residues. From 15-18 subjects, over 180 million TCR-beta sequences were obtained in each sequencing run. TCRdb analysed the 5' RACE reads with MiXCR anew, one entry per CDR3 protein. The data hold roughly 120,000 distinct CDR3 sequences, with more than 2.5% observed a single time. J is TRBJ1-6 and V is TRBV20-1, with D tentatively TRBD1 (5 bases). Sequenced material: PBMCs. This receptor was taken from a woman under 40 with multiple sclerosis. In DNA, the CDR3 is TGCAGTGCTGGGGGGGTCGGCAATTCACCCCTCCACTTT. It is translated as CSAGGVGNSPLHF.